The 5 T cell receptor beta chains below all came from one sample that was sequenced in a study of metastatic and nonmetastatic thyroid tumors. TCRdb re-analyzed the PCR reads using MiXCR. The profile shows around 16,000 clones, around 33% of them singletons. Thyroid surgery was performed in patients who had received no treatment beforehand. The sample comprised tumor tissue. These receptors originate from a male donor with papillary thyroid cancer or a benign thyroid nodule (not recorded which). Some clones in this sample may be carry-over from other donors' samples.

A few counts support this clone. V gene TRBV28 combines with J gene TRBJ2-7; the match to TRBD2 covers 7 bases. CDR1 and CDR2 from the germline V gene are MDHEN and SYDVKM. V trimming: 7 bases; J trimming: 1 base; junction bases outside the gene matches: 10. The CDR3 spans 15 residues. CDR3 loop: CASTTPSGNSYEQYF. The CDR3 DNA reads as TGTGCCAGCACTACCCCTAGCGGAAATTCCTACGAGCAGTACTTC. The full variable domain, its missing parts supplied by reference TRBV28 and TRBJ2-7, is DVKVTQSSRYLVKRTGEKVFLECVQDMDHENMFWYRQDPGLGLRLIYFSYDVKMKEKGDIPEGYSVSREKKERFSLILESASTNQTSMYLCASTTPSGNSYEQYFGPGTRLTVT.

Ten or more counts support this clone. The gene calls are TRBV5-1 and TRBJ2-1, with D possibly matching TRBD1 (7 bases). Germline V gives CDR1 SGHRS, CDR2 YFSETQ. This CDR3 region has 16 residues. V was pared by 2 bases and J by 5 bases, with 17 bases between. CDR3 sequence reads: CASSFPEGARDNEQFF. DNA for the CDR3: TGCGCCAGCAGCTTCCCGGAGGGGGCGCGGGACAATGAGCAGTTCTTC.

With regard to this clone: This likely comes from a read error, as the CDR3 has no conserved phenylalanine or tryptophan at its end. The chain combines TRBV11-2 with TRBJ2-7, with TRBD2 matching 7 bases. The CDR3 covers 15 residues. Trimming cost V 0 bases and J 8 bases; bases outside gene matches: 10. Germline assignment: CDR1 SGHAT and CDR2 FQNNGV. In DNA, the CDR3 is TGTGCCAGCAGCTTAGATTTGAGTGGCGGGGGTAAGCAGTACCCC. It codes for CASSLDLSGGGKQYP.

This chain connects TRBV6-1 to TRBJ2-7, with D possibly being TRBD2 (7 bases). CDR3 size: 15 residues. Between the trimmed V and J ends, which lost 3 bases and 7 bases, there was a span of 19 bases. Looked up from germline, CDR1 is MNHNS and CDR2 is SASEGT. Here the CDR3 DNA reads TGTGCCAGCAGTGATACGAGAGGAGGGGGGGGAGAGCAGTACTTC. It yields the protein CASSDTRGGGGEQYF.

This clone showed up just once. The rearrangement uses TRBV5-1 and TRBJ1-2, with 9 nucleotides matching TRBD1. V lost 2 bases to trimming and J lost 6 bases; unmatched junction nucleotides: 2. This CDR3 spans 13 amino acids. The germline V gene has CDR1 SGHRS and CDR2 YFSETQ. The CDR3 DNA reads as TGCGCCAGCAGCTTCGACAGGGGGGATGGCTACACCTTC. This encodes CASSFDRGDGYTF.